This T cell receptor beta chain comes out of a study of blood T cell repertoires in COVID-19. Background on the study: Acute and convalescent COVID-19 specimens originated in the United States, Italy and Spain. Nucleic acid was either cDNA or gDNA, and it came from T cells, B-cell-depleted T cells, or PBMCs.

In the original analysis: Amplification with reference gene primers provided the estimates of nucleated cell counts. Some clones are missing from TCRdb's copy, which holds only in-frame ones; the method was immunoSEQ multiplex PCR. That table gives V, J and clone size, and the DNA gave D and trimming. The table shows around 300,000 clones, with around 87% occurring only once. Looked up from germline, CDR1 is MNHNY and CDR2 is SVGAGI (reference sequence). This CDR3 is 15 amino acids long. Trimming took 8 bases from V and 3 from J, leaving 17 bases between them. This chain connects TRBV6-6 to TRBJ2-1, with D possibly being TRBD2 (5 bases). Sequenced input: peripheral blood. This receptor was taken from a woman aged 25 to 39 who had recovered from COVID-19. For the CDR3, the DNA is TGTGCCAGCGGAAGAAGCGGATCCCGCTACAATGAGCAGTTCTTC. Its protein product is CASGRSGSRYNEQFF.